Listed below are T cell receptor beta chains from one sample, sequenced in a study of blood T cell repertoires in COVID-19. The repertoire was sequenced with immunoSEQ multiplex PCR; TCRdb's copy has only in-frame clones and lacks some. The sample has 61,000 or so clones, almost 90% seen once. Sequenced: peripheral blood. These TCRs come from a woman of 80 years or more with active COVID-19. Each CDR3 is given with its conserved first and last residue. The D gene is left open where the match is weak. Clone size is shown for a subset of rows, as once, few, many or a class of expanded clone.

d_gene	len	abundance	v_gene	j_gene	CDR3aa	CDR3nt
-	18	few	TRBV6-2/TRBV6-3	TRBJ1-5	CASSYHPRVEDGNQPQHF	TGTGCCAGCAGTTACCACCCACGGGTGGAAGACGGCAATCAGCCCCAGCATTTT
TRBD2	14	-	TRBV3-1/TRBV3-2	TRBJ2-1	CASSQEVSGGHQFF	TGTGCCAGCAGCCAAGAGGTTAGCGGGGGGCACCAGTTCTTC
TRBD1	15	-	TRBV5-6	TRBJ1-4	CASTILTGGEEKLFF	TGTGCCAGCACCATCTTGACAGGGGGGGAGGAAAAACTGTTTTTT
TRBD2	15	-	TRBV9	TRBJ2-1	CASSVSSGDYNEQFF	TGTGCCAGCAGCGTTTCAAGCGGGGACTACAATGAGCAGTTCTTC
-	15	-	TRBV9	TRBJ1-1	CASSAGRAENTEAFF	TGTGCCAGCAGCGCCGGCAGGGCGGAAAACACTGAAGCTTTCTTT
-	14	-	TRBV2	TRBJ1-2	CASSPDSQFYGYTF	TGTGCCAGCAGCCCTGATTCCCAGTTTTATGGCTACACCTTC
TRBD2	15	-	TRBV7-2	TRBJ2-1	CASSSRGALYNEQFF	TGTGCCAGCAGCTCGCGGGGGGCGCTATACAATGAGCAGTTCTTC
TRBD1	14	-	TRBV2	TRBJ1-1	CASSEGRGDTEAFF	TGTGCCAGCAGTGAGGGCAGGGGGGATACTGAAGCTTTCTTT
-	14	-	TRBV4-2	TRBJ2-4	CASSQEPRKDIQYF	TGTGCCAGCAGCCAAGAGCCCAGGAAGGACATTCAGTACTTC
-	13	-	TRBV6-2/TRBV6-3	TRBJ2-5	CASSRPAGETQYF	TGTGCCAGCAGTCGACCGGCGGGGGAGACCCAGTACTTC
TRBD2	16	-	TRBV29-1	TRBJ2-1	CSAVGLAGGIYNEQFF	TGCAGCGCCGTGGGACTAGCGGGGGGAATCTACAATGAGCAGTTCTTC
TRBD2	17	-	TRBV4-1	TRBJ2-7	CASVPGLGLAVTYEQYF	TGCGCCAGCGTCCCCGGGCTCGGGCTAGCGGTTACCTACGAGCAGTACTTC
-	14	-	TRBV7-9	TRBJ1-6	CASSASSYNSPLHF	TGTGCCAGCAGCGCGAGCTCCTATAATTCACCCCTCCACTTT
-	15	-	TRBV10-3	TRBJ2-1	CAISDQGLHYNEQFF	TGTGCCATCAGTGATCAGGGGCTCCACTACAATGAGCAGTTCTTC
TRBD2	19	-	TRBV2	TRBJ2-1	CASSDETSGGPSSYNEQFF	TGTGCCAGCAGTGACGAGACTAGCGGGGGACCGAGCTCCTACAATGAGCAGTTCTTC
-	15	-	TRBV6-2/TRBV6-3	TRBJ2-3	CASSYPKLGTDTQYF	TGTGCCAGCAGTTACCCGAAGCTTGGCACAGATACGCAGTATTTT
TRBD1	14	-	TRBV4-3	TRBJ1-6	CASSQRDRGPPLHF	TGCGCCAGCAGCCAAAGGGACAGGGGGCCACCCCTCCACTTT
-	18	-	TRBV7-8	TRBJ1-5	CASSWPPGNRVSNQPQHF	TGTGCCAGCAGCTGGCCCCCCGGGAACAGGGTCAGCAATCAGCCCCAGCATTTT
TRBD2	17	once	TRBV5-4	TRBJ2-5	CASSRAASGGLQETQYF	TGTGCCAGCAGCCGCGCGGCTAGCGGGGGCCTTCAAGAGACCCAGTACTTC
-	14	-	TRBV6-5	TRBJ1-3	CASRAGGSGNTIYF	TGTGCCAGCAGGGCCGGCGGCTCTGGAAACACCATATATTTT
TRBD2	16	-	TRBV6-6	TRBJ2-3	CASSYPGLAGGYTQYF	TGTGCCAGCAGTTACCCCGGACTAGCGGGGGGGTATACGCAGTATTTT
TRBD2	13	-	TRBV24-1	TRBJ2-3	CATGTSITTRQYF	TGTGCCACCGGGACTAGCATAACAACGAGGCAGTATTTT
TRBD2	13	-	TRBV29-1	TRBJ2-3	CSVEGGSTDTQYF	TGCAGCGTTGAGGGGGGGAGCACAGATACGCAGTATTTT
TRBD2	14	few	TRBV7-8	TRBJ2-7	CASSLAGLASEQYF	TGTGCCAGCAGCTTAGCAGGACTAGCTTCCGAGCAGTACTTC
TRBD1	17	-	TRBV7-8	TRBJ2-7	CASSRGLYQGAVYEQYF	TGTGCCAGCAGCAGAGGGCTATACCAGGGGGCGGTATACGAGCAGTACTTC
-	13	-	TRBV6-1	TRBJ2-7	CASREERSYEQYF	TGTGCCAGCAGAGAAGAACGGTCCTACGAGCAGTACTTC
-	16	once	TRBV3-1/TRBV3-2	TRBJ1-3	CASSQAKQSYGNTIYF	TGTGCCAGCAGCCAAGCGAAACAGAGTTATGGAAACACCATATATTTT
-	14	-	TRBV5-1	TRBJ2-2	CASSYGGGTGELFF	TGCGCCAGCAGCTACGGCGGAGGCACCGGGGAGCTGTTTTTT
-	14	-	TRBV15	TRBJ2-7	CATSRDRGPYEQYF	TGTGCCACCAGCAGAGACCGGGGTCCCTACGAGCAGTACTTC
TRBD1	15	-	TRBV7-9	TRBJ1-2	CASSNQGQGTYGYTF	TGTGCCAGCAGCAATCAGGGACAGGGGACCTATGGCTACACCTTC
TRBD2	16	-	TRBV15	TRBJ2-1	CATSRGPSGGYNEQFF	TGTGCCACCAGCAGAGGGCCTAGCGGGGGATACAATGAGCAGTTCTTC
TRBD1	15	-	TRBV6-5	TRBJ1-2	CASSRTGTGTYGYTF	TGTGCCAGCAGTAGGACCGGGACAGGGACCTATGGCTACACCTTC
-	14	-	TRBV5-6	TRBJ1-5	CASKQLYSNQPQHF	TGTGCCAGCAAACAGCTTTATAGCAATCAGCCCCAGCATTTT
-	13	-	TRBV6-2/TRBV6-3	TRBJ2-7	CASSDRTAYEQYF	TGTGCCAGCAGCGACAGGACTGCCTACGAGCAGTACTTC
-	14	-	TRBV4-2	TRBJ1-3	CASSQDRQGNTIYF	TGTGCCAGCAGCCAAGACCGACAGGGAAACACCATATATTTT
TRBD2	17	once	TRBV11-2	TRBJ2-5	CASSPSRLAGDQETQYF	TGTGCCAGCAGCCCGAGTAGACTAGCGGGGGACCAAGAGACCCAGTACTTC
-	12	few	TRBV12-3/TRBV12-4	TRBJ1-4	CASSTTTEKLFF	TGTGCCAGCAGCACAACCACCGAAAAACTGTTTTTT
-	18	once	TRBV6-1	TRBJ2-7	CASSVIPAGALHHYEQYF	TGTGCCAGCAGTGTAATCCCGGCAGGGGCGTTACACCACTACGAGCAGTACTTC
-	15	few	TRBV7-2	TRBJ1-1	CASSFRIGGPSEAFF	TGTGCCAGCAGCTTCAGGATTGGAGGGCCCTCTGAAGCTTTCTTT
TRBD1	19	-	TRBV24-1	TRBJ2-1	CATSAEGSNRGESWNEQFF	TGTGCCACCAGTGCCGAAGGATCGAACAGGGGAGAGAGTTGGAATGAGCAGTTCTTC
-	14	-	TRBV7-9	TRBJ2-3	CASSFTGYTDTQYF	TGTGCCAGCAGCTTTACTGGTTATACAGATACGCAGTATTTT
TRBD2	14	-	TRBV4-1	TRBJ2-3	CASSQTSVADTQYF	TGCGCCAGCAGCCAGACTAGCGTAGCAGATACGCAGTATTTT
TRBD2	14	-	TRBV7-2	TRBJ2-3	CASSLSGGASTQYF	TGTGCCAGCAGCTTAAGCGGGGGGGCTAGTACGCAGTATTTT
-	14	-	TRBV5-8	TRBJ2-7	CASSLDPGLREQYF	TGTGCCAGCAGCTTGGATCCAGGCCTACGGGAGCAGTACTTC
TRBD2	15	-	TRBV3-1/TRBV3-2	TRBJ2-1	CASSQNPTSNNEQFF	TGTGCCAGCAGCCAAAACCCGACTAGCAACAATGAGCAGTTCTTC
-	15	-	TRBV11-3	TRBJ2-3	CASSLDSGNTDTQYF	TGTGCCAGCAGCTTAGACTCGGGGAACACAGATACGCAGTATTTT
-	14	-	TRBV11-3	TRBJ1-1	CASSLSGVSSEAFF	TGTGCCAGCAGCTTGTCAGGGGTGTCATCTGAAGCTTTCTTT
TRBD1	13	-	TRBV29-1	TRBJ2-2	CSVKDRDTGELFF	TGCAGCGTTAAGGACAGGGACACCGGGGAGCTGTTTTTT
-	14	-	TRBV5-1	TRBJ2-2	CASSLTINSGELFF	TGCGCCAGCAGCTTGACTATTAACTCCGGGGAGCTGTTTTTT
TRBD2	15	-	TRBV7-9	TRBJ2-3	CASSYTSGGAYTQYF	TGTGCCAGCAGCTATACTAGCGGGGGGGCGTATACGCAGTATTTT
TRBD1	13	-	TRBV5-5	TRBJ2-5	CASTRDRTETQYF	TGTGCCAGCACCAGGGACAGGACGGAGACCCAGTACTTC
TRBD2	16	-	TRBV5-6	TRBJ2-2	CASSNLGSAGSGELFF	TGTGCCAGCAGCAATCTAGGTTCAGCGGGATCCGGGGAGCTGTTTTTT
TRBD2	14	-	TRBV29-1	TRBJ2-3	CSVEVAGSTDTQYF	TGCAGCGTTGAGGTAGCGGGGAGCACAGATACGCAGTATTTT
TRBD1	14	-	TRBV30	TRBJ1-6	CAWSRGQGSPPLHF	TGTGCCTGGAGTCGGGGACAGGGGAGTCCACCCCTCCACTTT
-	16	-	TRBV6-2/TRBV6-3	TRBJ1-1	CASSSQKLNWNTEAFF	TGTGCCAGCAGCTCACAGAAACTCAATTGGAACACTGAAGCTTTCTTT
TRBD2	13	-	TRBV2	TRBJ2-5	CASMRGGQETQYF	TGTGCCAGCATGCGGGGGGGCCAGGAGACCCAGTACTTC
-	14	-	TRBV3-1/TRBV3-2	TRBJ2-5	CASSQETSQETQYF	TGTGCCAGCAGCCAAGAAACTTCCCAAGAGACCCAGTACTTC